A single sample gave rise to the 24 T cell receptor beta chains below, sequenced in a study of control samples from healthy donors and cancer patients. This table comes from immunoSEQ multiplex PCR, and its TCRdb copy is limited to in-frame clones, with some not included. There are about 46,000 clones in the sample; 88% occur only once, and 35% to 50% lies in the top ten. Sequencing input: PBMCs. The source is a man aged 45-65 years with head and neck cancer.

The chain recombines TRBV5-4 with TRBJ1-2, with D perhaps TRBD1 (6 bases). The CDR3 has 14 amino acids. Deletions cut 0 bases from V and 5 bases from J, with 11 bases between. Germline V gene lookup returns CDR1 SGHNT and CDR2 YYREEE (reference sequence). The CDR3 coding sequence is TGTGCCAGCAGCTTGGATGGGACACCGTATGGCTACACCTTC. Its translation: CASSLDGTPYGYTF.

V is TRBV28 and J is TRBJ2-3, with 11 bases aligning to TRBD2. Looked up from germline, CDR1 is MDHEN and CDR2 is SYDVKM. There are 16 residues in the CDR3. V lost 5 bases, J lost 6 bases, and 10 bases stayed unmatched. The CDR3 region is CASSPSSGGRRDTQYF. The DNA for the CDR3 is TGTGCCAGCAGTCCCTCTAGCGGGGGGCGCAGGGATACGCAGTATTTT.

The rearrangement joins TRBV2 to TRBJ2-2, with D maybe TRBD1 (6 bases). This CDR3 has 15 residues. V was pared by 6 bases and J by 0 bases, with 11 bases between. Looked up from germline, CDR1 is SNHLY and CDR2 is FYNNEI. CDR3 amino acids: CASRKTGANTGELFF. In DNA form, the CDR3 reads TGTGCCAGCAGGAAGACAGGAGCGAACACCGGGGAGCTGTTTTTT.

The V call is TRBV18, the J call TRBJ2-3, with D perhaps matching TRBD1 (6 bases). This CDR3 comprises 14 residues. CDR1 is KGHSH, CDR2 LQKENI, per germline. V lost 3 bases, J lost 11 bases, and 18 bases lay in between. CDR3 bases: TGTGCCAGCTCACCTGATCAGGACAGATCAAAGCAGTATTTT. This encodes CASSPDQDRSKQYF.

The rearrangement uses TRBV30 and TRBJ2-1; D is uncertain. The CDR3 length is 12 residues. Deletions cut 3 bases from V and 9 bases from J, with 12 bases between. Germline values: CDR1 GTSNPN, CDR2 SVGIG (reference sequence). CDR3 coding DNA: TGTGCCTGGAGCGTTGGCGGACCTGAGCAGTTCTTC. This gives the protein CAWSVGGPEQFF.

This rearrangement joins TRBV6-5 to TRBJ2-7; 7 bases are shared with TRBD1. With 7 bases clipped from V and 2 bases from J, the junction kept 11 bases outside the gene matches. CDR3 length equals 15 residues. Germline loops: CDR1 MNHEY, CDR2 SVGAGI. CDR3 in amino acids: CASTLRGGRTYEQYF. CDR3 DNA sequence: TGTGCCAGCACCCTACGAGGGGGCCGGACCTACGAGCAGTACTTC.

The chain uses TRBV18 and TRBJ2-5; tentatively, D is TRBD1 (6 bases). V shed 4 bases and J shed 5 bases, with 11 bases lying between them. CDR3 size: 13 residues. CDR1 and CDR2 from the germline V gene are KGHSH and LQKENI. CDR3 DNA: TGTGCCAGCTCACGGGACATAGGGGAGACCCAGTACTTC. Its translation is CASSRDIGETQYF.

The chain couples TRBV7-2 to TRBJ2-3, with D maybe TRBD1 (5 bases). CDR1 and CDR2 (germline): SGHTA, FQGNSA. This CDR3 comprises 14 residues. V dropped 1 base and J dropped 1 base, with 6 bases sitting between them. As DNA, the CDR3 is TGTGCCAGCAGCTTAGTCAGGGGCACAGATACGCAGTATTTT. Translation gives CASSLVRGTDTQYF.

As for this clone: Other nucleotide sequences in the sample specify the same CDR3. The chain couples TRBV5-1 to TRBJ2-5, with a weak D call TRBD2 (7 bases). CDR1 and CDR2 (germline): SGHRS, YFSETQ. Trimming shortened V by 0 bases and J by 4 bases, and 10 bases separated the two germline ends. This CDR3 is 14 amino acids long. DNA of the CDR3: TGCGCCAGCAGCTTGGGAGGGGGGGGAGAGACCCAGTACTTC. It translates to CASSLGGGGETQYF.

The rearrangement uses TRBV7-2 and TRBJ1-4; 11 bases map to TRBD1. Germline V gene sequence: CDR1 SGHTA, CDR2 FQGNSA. The CDR3 is 15 residues long. J gave up 9 bases and V 1 base, and 4 bases lay outside the gene matches. The CDR3 loop is CASSLEGTGGKKLFF. Here the CDR3 DNA reads TGTGCCAGCAGCTTAGAGGGGACAGGGGGGAAAAAACTGTTTTTT. Full variable domain (rest looked up from reference TRBV7-2 and TRBJ1-4): GAGVSQSPSNKVTEKGKDVELRCDPISGHTALYWYRQSLGQGLEFLIYFQGNSAPDKSGLPSDRFSAERTGGSVSTLTIQRTQQEDSAVYLCASSLEGTGGKKLFFGSGTQLSVL.

The chain has TRBV6-1 and TRBJ2-7; D assignment may be TRBD1 or TRBD2 (5 bases each). The ends were cut back, 7 bases at V and 7 bases at J, with 17 bases in the middle. The CDR3 has 13 amino acids. CDR1 and CDR2 (germline): MNHNS, SASEGT. The CDR3 reads CASISADTGEQYF. The CDR3 bases are TGTGCCAGCATTTCTGCGGACACGGGGGAGCAGTACTTC.

The rearrangement joins TRBV5-1 to TRBJ2-2; either TRBD1 or TRBD2 may fit D (6 bases each). The CDR3 is 15 residues long. The germline gives CDR1 SGHRS, CDR2 YFSETQ. Trimming shortened V by 6 bases and J by 2 bases, and 14 bases separated the two germline ends. CDR3 DNA: TGCGCCAGCACCCCCGGAGGGACAAACACCGGGGAGCTGTTTTTT. It is translated as CASTPGGTNTGELFF. Together with reference TRBV5-1 and TRBJ2-2, the CDR3 gives the full variable domain: KAGVTQTPRYLIKTRGQQVTLSCSPISGHRSVSWYQQTPGQGLQFLFEYFSETQRNKGNFPGRFSGRQFSNSRSEMNVSTLELGDSALYLCASTPGGTNTGELFFGEGSRLTVL.

The chain has TRBV5-1 and TRBJ2-3, with 12 bases that match TRBD2. The germline CDR1 and CDR2 sequences are SGHRS and YFSETQ. V shed 5 bases, J shed 8 bases, and the junction held 9 bases outside the gene matches. The CDR3 has 15 amino acids. The CDR3: CASRPGTSGRITQYF. DNA of the CDR3: TGCGCCAGCAGGCCCGGGACTAGCGGGCGTATTACGCAGTATTTT.

The chain links TRBV5-6 to TRBJ1-5; D is perhaps TRBD1 (6 bases). The V end was cut by 4 bases, the J end by 1 base, with 15 bases between. Germline V CDR1 and CDR2: SGHDT, YYEEEE. CDR3 length: 16 amino acids. Here the CDR3 reads CASSSLRTVSNQPQHF. CDR3 in DNA: TGTGCCAGCAGCAGCCTCCGGACAGTAAGCAATCAGCCCCAGCATTTT.

The V call is TRBV6-6, the J call TRBJ2-3, with D perhaps TRBD1 (5 bases). The V end lost 2 bases, the J end lost 5 bases, and 11 bases lay between the germline ends. Germline CDR1 and CDR2: MNHNY and SVGAGI (reference sequence). The CDR3 has 14 residues. This chain's CDR3 is CASSYLTGGDTQYF. Here the CDR3 DNA reads TGTGCCAGCAGTTACCTCACAGGTGGAGATACGCAGTATTTT.

The rearrangement joins TRBV29-1 to TRBJ1-2; D may be TRBD1 (5 bases). The CDR3 totals 12 residues. Trimming took 3 bases from V and 3 from J, leaving 8 bases between them. Germline V CDR1 and CDR2: SQVTM, ANQGSEA. CDR3 region: CSVETEDYGYTF. DNA of the CDR3: TGCAGCGTTGAGACAGAGGACTATGGCTACACCTTC. The full variable domain, in which reference TRBV29-1 and TRBJ1-2 provide the parts outside the CDR3, is SAVISQKPSRDICQRGTSLTIQCQVDSQVTMMFWYRQQPGQSLTLIATANQGSEATYESGFVIDKFPISRPNLTFSTLTVSNMSPEDSSIYLCSVETEDYGYTFGSGTRLTVV.

V gene TRBV29-1 combines with J gene TRBJ2-2; 7 bases are a match to TRBD1. Germline CDR1 SQVTM, CDR2 ANQGSEA. With V trimmed by 6 bases and J by 6 bases, 10 bases remained unmatched. The CDR3 runs to 14 residues. The CDR3 loop reads CSVERIDRAGELFF. In DNA form, the CDR3 reads TGCAGCGTCGAACGCATTGACAGGGCCGGGGAGCTGTTTTTT.

V is TRBV19 and J is TRBJ2-5, with D tentatively TRBD1 or TRBD2 (6 bases each). CDR1 is LNHDA, CDR2 SQIVND, per germline (reference sequence). V was clipped by 1 base and J by 4 bases, with 10 bases between them. This CDR3 is 14 amino acids long. The CDR3 region is CASSIARGRETQYF. The CDR3 bases are TGTGCCAGTAGTATAGCCCGGGGGCGAGAGACCCAGTACTTC.

This clone appeared a single time. V usage is TRBV9 and J usage is TRBJ2-1, with D maybe TRBD1 (6 bases). The CDR3 spans 14 residues. Germline CDR1 reads SGDLS; CDR2 reads YYNGEE. Between the trimmed V and J ends, which lost 4 bases and 2 bases, there was a span of 10 bases. The CDR3 bases are TGTGCCAGCAGCCCTCGGACAGCCTACAATGAGCAGTTCTTC. Translated, it gives CASSPRTAYNEQFF.

This chain uses TRBV19 with TRBJ2-1; tentatively, D is TRBD2 (7 bases). The V gene lost 3 bases and the J gene lost 6 bases, with 12 bases spanning the gap. Germline assignment: CDR1 LNHDA and CDR2 SQIVND (reference sequence). The CDR3 sequence is 14 residues long. CDR3 DNA: TGTGCCAGTAGTATGAGGGGGGGCCTCAATGAGCAGTTCTTC. This encodes CASSMRGGLNEQFF.

This clone has a single count. This rearrangement joins TRBV18 to TRBJ2-2; TRBD1 is a possible D gene (5 bases). The V end lost 4 bases, the J end lost 5 bases, and 14 bases lay between the germline ends. The CDR3 extends over 15 amino acids. Germline values: CDR1 KGHSH, CDR2 LQKENI. CDR3 DNA: TGTGCCAGCTCACAACAGGTCCAGGCTACCGGGGAGCTGTTTTTT. Translation: CASSQQVQATGELFF.

This clone showed up just once. The genes are TRBV7-6 and TRBJ1-6; D uncertain. The CDR3 length is 12 residues. V was trimmed by 10 bases and J by 9 bases, leaving 13 bases between them. Looked up from germline, CDR1 is SGHVS and CDR2 is FNYEAQ. Written as DNA, the CDR3 is TGTGCCAACCTTATATCCCCTTCACCCCTCCACTTT. Translated: CANLISPSPLHF.

This CDR3 is CATTEGGQYNEQFF. The CDR3 nucleotides read TGCGCCACTACGGAGGGGGGGCAGTACAATGAGCAGTTCTTC. The rearrangement uses TRBV5-1 and TRBJ2-1; D possibly corresponds to TRBD2 (7 bases). The germline CDR1 and CDR2 sequences are SGHRS and YFSETQ. Trimming took 9 bases from V and 4 from J, leaving 17 bases between them. There are 14 residues in the CDR3.

The chain couples TRBV15 to TRBJ1-2; TRBD1 matches at 7 bases. CDR1 is LNHNV and CDR2 is YYDKDF in the germline V gene (reference sequence). Unmatched junction bases numbered 1, after V lost 0 bases and J lost 6 bases. The CDR3 sequence is 13 residues long. The CDR3 spells CATSRDTGDGYTF. The CDR3 DNA reads as TGTGCCACCAGCAGAGATACAGGGGATGGCTACACCTTC.